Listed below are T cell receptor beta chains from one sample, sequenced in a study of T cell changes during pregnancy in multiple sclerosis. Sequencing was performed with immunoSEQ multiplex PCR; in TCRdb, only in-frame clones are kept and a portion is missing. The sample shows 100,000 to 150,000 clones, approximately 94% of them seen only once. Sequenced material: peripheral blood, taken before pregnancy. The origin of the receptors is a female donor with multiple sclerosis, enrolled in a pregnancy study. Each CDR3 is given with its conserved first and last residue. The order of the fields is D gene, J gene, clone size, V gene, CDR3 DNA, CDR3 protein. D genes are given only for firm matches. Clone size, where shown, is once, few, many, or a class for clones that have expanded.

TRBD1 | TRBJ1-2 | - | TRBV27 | TGTGCCAGCAGTCTAGAATGGACAGGAAACTATGGCTACACCTTC | CASSLEWTGNYGYTF
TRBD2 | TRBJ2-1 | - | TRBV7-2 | TGTGCCAGCAGCTCATCCGGGACTAGCGGGCGCAATGAGCAGTTCTTC | CASSSSGTSGRNEQFF
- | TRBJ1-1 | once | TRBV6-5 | TGTGCCAACAGTTTGGGGGGTTTCACTGAAGCTTTCTTT | CANSLGGFTEAFF
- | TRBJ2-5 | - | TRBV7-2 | TGTGCCAGCAGCCCCGGCTTCGACCAGGGGACCCAGTACTTC | CASSPGFDQGTQYF
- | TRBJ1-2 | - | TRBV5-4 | TGTGCCAGCAGCTTGGCAGGCAGCTATGGCTACACCTTC | CASSLAGSYGYTF
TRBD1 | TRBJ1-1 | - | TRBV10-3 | TGTGCCATCAGTGTTGACAGGGTCTCTGAAGCTTTCTTT | CAISVDRVSEAFF
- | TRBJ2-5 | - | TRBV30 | TGTGCCTGGAGTGTACGGGAGACCCAGTACTTC | CAWSVRETQYF
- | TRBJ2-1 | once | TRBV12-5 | TGTGCTAGTGGTTCATCCGGGACAAATGAGCAGTTCTTC | CASGSSGTNEQFF
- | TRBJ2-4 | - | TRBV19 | TGTGCCAGTTATGCGGGCGGAAACATTCAGTACTTC | CASYAGGNIQYF
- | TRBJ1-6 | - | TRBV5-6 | TGTGCCAGCAGCTTGGGGCAGGGGAATTCACCCCTCCACTTT | CASSLGQGNSPLHF
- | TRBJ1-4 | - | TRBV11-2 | TGTGCCAGCAGCGACAGGAGCACGGGACCTGAAAAACTGTTTTTT | CASSDRSTGPEKLFF
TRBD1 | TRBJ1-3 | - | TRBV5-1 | TGCGCCAGCAGCCCCCGACAGGGATCTGGAAACACCATATATTTT | CASSPRQGSGNTIYF
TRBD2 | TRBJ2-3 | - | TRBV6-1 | TGTGCCAGCAGGCGGGGGTCCACAGATACGCAGTATTTT | CASRRGSTDTQYF
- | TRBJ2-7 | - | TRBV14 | TGTGCCAGCAGCCGGGGGGTAGCCCTAGACGAGCAGTACTTC | CASSRGVALDEQYF
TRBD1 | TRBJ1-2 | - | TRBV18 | TGTGCCAGCTCACCACTCGAGAGGACAGGGGGACCCTATGGCTACACCTTC | CASSPLERTGGPYGYTF
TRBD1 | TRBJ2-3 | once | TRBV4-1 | TGCGCCAGCAGCCAAACAAGGACAGGGACTAGCACAGATACGCAGTATTTT | CASSQTRTGTSTDTQYF
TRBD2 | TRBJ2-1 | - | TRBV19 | TGTGCCAGTACCATGGGGGGACTAGCGGGGAATGAGCAGTTCTTC | CASTMGGLAGNEQFF
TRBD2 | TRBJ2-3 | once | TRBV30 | TGTGCCTGGGGATCGGGGGGTCGTAGAGATACGCAGTATTTT | CAWGSGGRRDTQYF
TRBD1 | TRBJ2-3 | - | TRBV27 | TGTGCCAGCAGTTTGGGACAGGGGTCGGATACGCAGTATTTT | CASSLGQGSDTQYF
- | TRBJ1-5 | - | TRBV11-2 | TGTGCCAGCAGCCTCAGCGGGGGGAGCAATCAGCCCCAGCATTTT | CASSLSGGSNQPQHF
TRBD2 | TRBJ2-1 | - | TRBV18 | TGTGCCAGCTCACCACCGAGCGGGGGGGCTGGGTACAATGAGCAGTTCTTC | CASSPPSGGAGYNEQFF
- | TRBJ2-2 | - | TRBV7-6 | TGTGCCAGCAGAATAGCCCCACTGGTCCCCGGGTACACCGGGGAGCTGTTTTTT | CASRIAPLVPGYTGELFF
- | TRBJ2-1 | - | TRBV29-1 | TGCAGCGGCTATGAAACCTACAATGAGCAGTTCTTC | CSGYETYNEQFF
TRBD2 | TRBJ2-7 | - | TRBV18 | TGTGCCAGCTCACCGCTCGGGACTAGCGTAAACGAGCAGTACTTC | CASSPLGTSVNEQYF
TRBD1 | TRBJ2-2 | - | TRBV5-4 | TGTGCCAGCAGCCCGGGCGACAGGGGGCGGACCGGGGAGCTGTTTTTT | CASSPGDRGRTGELFF
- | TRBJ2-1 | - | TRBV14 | TGTGCCAGCAGCCCGAATTTAGCCCCTGAGCAGTTCTTC | CASSPNLAPEQFF
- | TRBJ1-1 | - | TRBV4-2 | TGTGCCAGCAGCTTTGCGGGTGGCACTGAAGCTTTCTTT | CASSFAGGTEAFF
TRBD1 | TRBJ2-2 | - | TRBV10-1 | TGCGCCAGCAGTGACGCCGGGGACAGGCTGCTGAACACCGGGGAGCTGTTTTTT | CASSDAGDRLLNTGELFF
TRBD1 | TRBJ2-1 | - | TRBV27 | TGTGCCAGTTCCCCGTCCGGGACAGGGGTATACAATGAGCAGTTCTTC | CASSPSGTGVYNEQFF
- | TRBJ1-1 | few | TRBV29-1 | TGCAGCGTTGAAGGGGTCTCAGGGAACACTGAAGCTTTCTTT | CSVEGVSGNTEAFF
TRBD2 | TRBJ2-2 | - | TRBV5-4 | TGTGCCAGCAGCCGATTTCTAGCGGGAGGTGGCACCGGGGAGCTGTTTTTT | CASSRFLAGGGTGELFF
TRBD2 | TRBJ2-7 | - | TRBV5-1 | TGCGCCAGCAGCTCGGGACTAGCGGGGCTAACCTACGAGCAGTACTTC | CASSSGLAGLTYEQYF
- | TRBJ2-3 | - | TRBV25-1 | TGTGCCAGCAGTGAATTCATTAGCACAGATACGCAGTATTTT | CASSEFISTDTQYF
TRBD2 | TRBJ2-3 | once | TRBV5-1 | TGCGCCAGCAGCTCGGGACTAGCGGGAGGGCAACGGGATACGCAGTATTTT | CASSSGLAGGQRDTQYF
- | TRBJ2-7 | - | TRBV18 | TGTGCCAGCTCACCCTCGGGGGAGCAAGAGCAGTACTTC | CASSPSGEQEQYF
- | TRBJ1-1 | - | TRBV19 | TGTGCCAGTACCACGGGGGGGGTTGGGACTGAAGCTTTCTTT | CASTTGGVGTEAFF
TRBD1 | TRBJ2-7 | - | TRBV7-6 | TGTGCCAGCAGCGGGACAGGGTGGTACGAGCAGTACTTC | CASSGTGWYEQYF
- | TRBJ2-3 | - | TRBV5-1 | TGCGCCAGCAGCGAAAACGCGGGTTCAGATACGCAGTATTTT | CASSENAGSDTQYF
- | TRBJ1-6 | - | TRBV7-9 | TGTGCCAGCAGCTTAGGGGGACTCGCGGCACCCCTCCACTTT | CASSLGGLAAPLHF
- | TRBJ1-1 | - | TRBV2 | TGTGCCAGCAGCCTCCGCGGCACTGAAGCTTTCTTT | CASSLRGTEAFF
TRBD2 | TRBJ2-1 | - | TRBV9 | TGTGCCAGCAGCCCGGGGACTAGCGGACTGGGGGAGCAGTTCTTC | CASSPGTSGLGEQFF
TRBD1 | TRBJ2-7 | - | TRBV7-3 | TGTGCCAGCAGTCCCGACAGGGGCTCCTACGAGCAGTACTTC | CASSPDRGSYEQYF
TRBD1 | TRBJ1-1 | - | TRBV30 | TGTGCCTGGCTCCGGGACAGGGAAGCTTTCTTT | CAWLRDREAFF
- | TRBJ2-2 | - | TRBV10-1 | TGCGCCAGCAGTCCTGTCCGCACCGGGGAGCTGTTTTTT | CASSPVRTGELFF
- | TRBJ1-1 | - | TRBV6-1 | TGTGCCAGCAGTACGGGGGGCACTGAAGCTTTCTTT | CASSTGGTEAFF
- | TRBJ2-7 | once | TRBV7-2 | TGTGCCAGCAGCTTACCGGTCGACTACGAGCAGTACTTC | CASSLPVDYEQYF
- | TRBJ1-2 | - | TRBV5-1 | TGCGCCAGCAGCTTGGAGGACAGCAACTATGGCTACACCTTC | CASSLEDSNYGYTF
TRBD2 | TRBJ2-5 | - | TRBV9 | TGTGCCAGCAGCGCACTAGCGGGAGGCGGGGAGACCCAGTACTTC | CASSALAGGGETQYF
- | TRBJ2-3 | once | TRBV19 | TGTGCCAGTAGCGCGGTCGCGACTTCAGATACGCAGTATTTT | CASSAVATSDTQYF